This T cell receptor beta chain was sequenced for a study of CD8 T cells in ankylosing spondylitis. The authors made TCR beta libraries by quantitative 5'-RACE with molecular barcodes. TCRdb reprocessed the 5' RACE reads via MiXCR and lists one record per CDR3 protein. The sample has 380,000 or so distinct CDR3 sequences, 20% seen once. This clonotype was observed at least ten times. V lost 5 bases and J lost 2, with 16 bases in between. The CDR3 spans 15 residues. The germline gives CDR1 SQVTM, CDR2 ANQGSEA. The receptor comes from a male donor with ankylosing spondylitis or in good health (not recorded which). The J gene is TRBJ2-4, the V gene TRBV29-1, with D possibly being TRBD2 (6 bases). The sample taken for sequencing was blood, either unsorted or a sorted T cell fraction (not recorded which). The CDR3 DNA sequence: TGCAGCGTTCCGGGCGGTGGGGGGTCCAAAAACATTCAGTACTTC. As protein: CSVPGGGGSKNIQYF.